A selection of T cell receptor beta chains follows, all from one sample in a study of blood T cell repertoires in COVID-19. Assay used: immunoSEQ multiplex PCR; TCRdb lists only in-frame clones, some missing. The sample has about 270,000 clones, roughly 90% seen once. Material for sequencing was peripheral blood. All receptors come from a woman aged 70-85 years with COVID-19, enrolled during active disease. The CDR3 runs from the conserved cysteine through the conserved F or W. Fields, in order: D gene, J gene, clone size, V gene, CDR3 DNA, CDR3 protein. The D gene is left open where the match is weak. Rows give clone size only sometimes, using once, few, many, or a class for an expanded clone.

- | TRBJ2-7 | once | TRBV27 | TGTGCCAGCAGTCTCTACCTATACTCTCCTTCGAGCTCCTACGAGCAGTACTTC | CASSLYLYSPSSSYEQYF
TRBD2 | TRBJ2-3 | - | TRBV7-2 | TGTGCCAGCAGCTCACGACTAGCGGGGGGGCCGTCAGATACGCAGTATTTT | CASSSRLAGGPSDTQYF
TRBD2 | TRBJ2-3 | - | TRBV30 | TGTGCCTGCCGGGGGGTCACAGATACGCAGTATTTT | CACRGVTDTQYF
- | TRBJ2-7 | - | TRBV12-5 | TGTGCTAGTGGTTTGGTACGGGGGGCCCCCTACGAGCAGTACTTC | CASGLVRGAPYEQYF
TRBD2 | TRBJ2-4 | - | TRBV5-1 | TGCGCCAGCAGCTTGGGGACTAGCGGGGGACTAGCGTCCAAAAACATTCAGTACTTC | CASSLGTSGGLASKNIQYF
- | TRBJ1-1 | - | TRBV4-2 | TGTGCCAGCAGCCAAGACCCCCCTCAGGGGTGGAACACTGAAGCTTTCTTT | CASSQDPPQGWNTEAFF
TRBD2 | TRBJ2-1 | - | TRBV9 | TGTGCCAGCAGTCCTAGCGGGGGGGCCTATGAGCAGTTCTTC | CASSPSGGAYEQFF
- | TRBJ2-5 | - | TRBV9 | TGTGCCAGCAGCGTCGGGGGGCAAGAGGAGACCCAGTACTTC | CASSVGGQEETQYF
TRBD1 | TRBJ2-2 | - | TRBV2 | TGTGCCAGCAGAGCCCCAGGGGGACGAGGCGGGGAGCTGTTTTTT | CASRAPGGRGGELFF
- | TRBJ1-2 | - | TRBV5-4 | TGTGCCAGCAGCTGGGAGACGGCTAACTATGGCTACACCTTC | CASSWETANYGYTF
- | TRBJ1-5 | - | TRBV5-1 | TGCGCCAGCAGCTTGGCGGCAGGGGTTAATCAGCCCCAGCATTTT | CASSLAAGVNQPQHF
- | TRBJ2-7 | - | TRBV7-8 | TGTGCCAGCAGCTTAGCGCTGGCAGGGGAGCAGTACTTC | CASSLALAGEQYF
TRBD1 | TRBJ1-5 | once | TRBV6-2/TRBV6-3 | TGTGCCAGCAGCCCGGACAGGGGGCGAGGCAATCAGCCCCAGCATTTT | CASSPDRGRGNQPQHF
- | TRBJ1-2 | - | TRBV27 | TGTGCCAGCAGTTTCGGTAGAGGCTATGGCTACACCTTC | CASSFGRGYGYTF
TRBD1 | TRBJ1-3 | few | TRBV5-6 | TGTGCCAGCAGCTATGACTGGACAGGGGGTGGAAACACCATATATTTT | CASSYDWTGGGNTIYF
- | TRBJ1-6 | - | TRBV7-2 | TGTGCCAGCAGCACTACAGGGATGGGGAATTCACCCCTCCACTTT | CASSTTGMGNSPLHF
TRBD1 | TRBJ2-7 | - | TRBV7-2 | TGTGCCAGGATGACAGGGTCTTCCTACGAGCAGTACTTC | CARMTGSSYEQYF
- | TRBJ1-1 | few | TRBV7-9 | TGTGCCAGCAGCTTAGCATCCGGGGTGAAGACTGAAGCTTTCTTT | CASSLASGVKTEAFF
- | TRBJ1-2 | once | TRBV7-2 | TGTGCCAGCAGCTTATTAGGGGTTTATGGCTACACCTTC | CASSLLGVYGYTF
TRBD1 | TRBJ1-5 | - | TRBV6-5 | TGTGCCAGCACCCGGACAGGCTGGGGGCAGCCCCAGCATTTT | CASTRTGWGQPQHF
- | TRBJ1-1 | - | TRBV5-1 | TGCGCCAGCAGCCCGGGGGCGGGGGCTACACTTCAAGCTTTCTTT | CASSPGAGATLQAFF
- | TRBJ2-7 | - | TRBV28 | TGTGCCAGCAGTTTTTGGGGGCCAGTTACCTACGAGCAGTACTTC | CASSFWGPVTYEQYF
TRBD1 | TRBJ2-3 | - | TRBV9 | TGTGCCAGCAGCGGGGACAGTCTTGACACAGATACGCAGTATTTT | CASSGDSLDTDTQYF
TRBD1 | TRBJ2-5 | few | TRBV24-1 | TGTGCCACCAGTGATGCCGGGACAGGAGTGGAGACCCAGTACTTC | CATSDAGTGVETQYF
- | TRBJ1-2 | - | TRBV19 | TGTGCCAGTAGTATTAACTCGGGGTCTAACTATGGCTACACCTTC | CASSINSGSNYGYTF
- | TRBJ2-7 | - | TRBV5-1 | TGCGCCAGCAGCTACGACAGAGATTTCTACGAGCAGTACTTC | CASSYDRDFYEQYF
- | TRBJ2-5 | - | TRBV5-1 | TGCGCCAGCAGCTTGGGAGTGGGGCTGGAGACCCAGTACTTC | CASSLGVGLETQYF
- | TRBJ2-7 | - | TRBV30 | TGTGCCTGGAGTTATAACCGGGAACTATACGAGCAGTACTTC | CAWSYNRELYEQYF
- | TRBJ2-2 | once | TRBV5-1 | TGCGCCAGCAGCTTGCTGGGGGGATCGAACACCGGGGAGCTGTTTTTT | CASSLLGGSNTGELFF
- | TRBJ1-3 | - | TRBV5-1 | TGCGCCAGCAGCAACCAGGGGTTCAGCTCTGGAAACACCATATATTTT | CASSNQGFSSGNTIYF
TRBD1 | TRBJ1-1 | - | TRBV2 | TGTGCCAGCAGACTACAGGGGTTCGGCACTGAAGCTTTCTTT | CASRLQGFGTEAFF
- | TRBJ2-2 | once | TRBV6-5 | TGTGCCAGCAGTTACTCGGGCGGGACCGGGGAGCTGTTTTTT | CASSYSGGTGELFF
- | TRBJ2-7 | - | TRBV7-2 | TGTGCCAGCAGCTTAGCTACAGGGAAATACGAGCAGTACTTC | CASSLATGKYEQYF
- | TRBJ2-3 | - | TRBV19 | TGTGCCAGTAGTATAGCCCAATCCAGGGGCCCCACAGATACGCAGTATTTT | CASSIAQSRGPTDTQYF
TRBD1 | TRBJ1-1 | - | TRBV27 | TGTGCCAGCACCAGACAGGGGGGAAACACTGAAGCTTTCTTT | CASTRQGGNTEAFF
- | TRBJ2-7 | - | TRBV9 | TGTGCCAGCAGCGTAAATCCGGGGACCTACGAGCAGTACTTC | CASSVNPGTYEQYF
TRBD2 | TRBJ2-7 | - | TRBV7-9 | TGTGCCAGCAGCGAACCGGGACTAGCGGCCTACGAGCAGTACTTC | CASSEPGLAAYEQYF
TRBD1 | TRBJ1-2 | - | TRBV9 | TGTGCCAGCAGCGGAAGTCCCGGGACAGGGCACCATGGCTACACCTTC | CASSGSPGTGHHGYTF
- | TRBJ2-7 | - | TRBV9 | TGTGCCAGCAGCGTAAAGGGGGACTCCTACGAGCAGTACTTC | CASSVKGDSYEQYF
- | TRBJ2-1 | - | TRBV7-2 | TGTGCCAGCAGCCCAGCGAGTTTAACGAATGAGCAGTTCTTC | CASSPASLTNEQFF
- | TRBJ1-1 | - | TRBV7-9 | TGTGCCAGCAGCGTCGGTTCTATGCTGAACACTGAAGCTTTCTTT | CASSVGSMLNTEAFF
- | TRBJ2-3 | - | TRBV2 | TGTGCCAGCAGGGCCGGGAGCACAGATACGCAGTATTTT | CASRAGSTDTQYF
- | TRBJ2-2 | - | TRBV7-9 | TGTGCCAGCAGCTTCGAGATCAGGGAGCTGTTTTTT | CASSFEIRELFF
TRBD1 | TRBJ1-5 | - | TRBV2 | TGTGCCAGCAGTGAGGGACAGGGTTATCAGCCCCAGCATTTT | CASSEGQGYQPQHF
TRBD1 | TRBJ2-7 | - | TRBV9 | TGTGCCAGCAGCCGGACAGGAGATCAAGAGCAGTACTTC | CASSRTGDQEQYF
- | TRBJ1-1 | - | TRBV19 | TGTGCCAGTAGTATAACGCAGGGAAGTATAACTGAAGCTTTCTTT | CASSITQGSITEAFF
- | TRBJ1-6 | - | TRBV18 | TGTGCCAGCTCACCCAGGGATAATTCACCCCTCCACTTT | CASSPRDNSPLHF
TRBD1 | TRBJ1-5 | - | TRBV24-1 | TGTGCCACCAGTGATTCCGGGACAGGGGAAGATCAGCCCCAGCATTTT | CATSDSGTGEDQPQHF
TRBD1 | TRBJ1-2 | - | TRBV30 | TGTGCCTGGAGGTACGGGGGGACAGGTGCTGGCTACACCTTC | CAWRYGGTGAGYTF
- | TRBJ2-7 | - | TRBV11-3 | TGTGCCAGCAGCTTAAACGCAGGGGTATCCGAGCAGTACTTC | CASSLNAGVSEQYF
TRBD1 | TRBJ1-2 | - | TRBV2 | TGTGCCAGCAGGGACAGGGGGCTCAACTATGGCTACACCTTC | CASRDRGLNYGYTF
- | TRBJ2-3 | - | TRBV4-2 | TGTGCCAGCAGCCAAGAGTGGACTCACACAGATACGCAGTATTTT | CASSQEWTHTDTQYF
- | TRBJ1-4 | - | TRBV14 | TGTGCCAGCAGCCCCCGAAGAGGGCAGGTAAATGAAAAACTGTTTTTT | CASSPRRGQVNEKLFF